These T cell receptor beta chains were read from a single sample in a study of blood T cell repertoires in COVID-19. Here immunoSEQ multiplex PCR was the method, and the copy in TCRdb shows in-frame clones only, minus some. This table holds about 160,000 clones, about 85% found once. Sequencing was done on a sample of peripheral blood. The receptors were sampled from a middle-aged man with acute or convalescent COVID-19. The CDR3 runs from the conserved cysteine through the conserved F or W. A D gene is named only where the DNA matches it firmly. Some rows have no size entry. The others give once, few or many, or a class for an expanded clone.

J: TRBJ1-2; size: few; D: .; V: TRBV9; DNA: TGTGCCAGCAGCGGAGTAGCAACAGGGAACTATGGCTACACCTTC; CDR3: CASSGVATGNYGYTF
J: TRBJ2-5; size: .; D: .; V: TRBV11-2; DNA: TGTGCCAGCACTTCAGAGTACGGGGAGTGGGAGACCCAGTACTTC; CDR3: CASTSEYGEWETQYF
J: TRBJ1-2; size: .; D: TRBD1; V: TRBV9; DNA: TGTGCCAGCAGCGATAATGACAGGGTCTATGGCTACACCTTC; CDR3: CASSDNDRVYGYTF
J: TRBJ2-5; size: .; D: .; V: TRBV7-2; DNA: TGTGCCAGCAGTCCCGGGAGCCGCCAAGAGACCCAGTACTTC; CDR3: CASSPGSRQETQYF
J: TRBJ1-2; size: .; D: .; V: TRBV9; DNA: TGTGCCAGCAGCGTAGGAGGAGGGGCGGGGAAGTATGGCTACACCTTC; CDR3: CASSVGGGAGKYGYTF
J: TRBJ1-4; size: .; D: .; V: TRBV19; DNA: TGTGCCAGTAGGAGCGGGGTAGCTAATGAAAAACTGTTTTTT; CDR3: CASRSGVANEKLFF
J: TRBJ1-2; size: .; D: TRBD1; V: TRBV28; DNA: TGTGCCAGCAGTGACCAGGGACAGACCAACTATGGCTACACCTTC; CDR3: CASSDQGQTNYGYTF
J: TRBJ2-7; size: .; D: .; V: TRBV9; DNA: TGTGCCAGCAGCGTAGGGGGGGGACACCCCTACGAGCAGTACTTC; CDR3: CASSVGGGHPYEQYF
J: TRBJ2-6; size: .; D: .; V: TRBV7-2; DNA: TGTGCCAGCAGCTTACAGGGGGGAGGGGCCAACGTCCTGACTTTC; CDR3: CASSLQGGGANVLTF
J: TRBJ1-6; size: .; D: TRBD1; V: TRBV4-1; DNA: TGCGCCAGCAGCCAATGGACAGGGAGTAATTCACCCCTCCACTTT; CDR3: CASSQWTGSNSPLHF
J: TRBJ1-1; size: .; D: .; V: TRBV7-3; DNA: TGTGCCAGCAGCTTTACTAGGAACACTGAAGCTTTCTTT; CDR3: CASSFTRNTEAFF
J: TRBJ1-1; size: .; D: TRBD1; V: TRBV10-3; DNA: TGTGCCATCAGTGACACAGGGGGCAGCGAGGGAGCTTTCTTT; CDR3: CAISDTGGSEGAFF
J: TRBJ2-3; size: .; D: TRBD2; V: TRBV18; DNA: TGTGCCAGCTCACCCATGGCGGGGGGGCCCCCAGATACGCAGTATTTT; CDR3: CASSPMAGGPPDTQYF
J: TRBJ1-2; size: .; D: .; V: TRBV19; DNA: TGTGCCAGTAGTTATAGAATACAGCTCTATGGCTACACCTTC; CDR3: CASSYRIQLYGYTF
J: TRBJ2-1; size: .; D: TRBD2; V: TRBV6-2/TRBV6-3; DNA: TGTGCCAGCAGTGACGGCGGGGGGTTAAATGAGCAGTTCTTC; CDR3: CASSDGGGLNEQFF
J: TRBJ2-1; size: .; D: TRBD2; V: TRBV9; DNA: TGTGCCAGCAGCGGGACTAGCGTCTACAATGAGCAGTTCTTC; CDR3: CASSGTSVYNEQFF
J: TRBJ1-3; size: .; D: .; V: TRBV18; DNA: TGTGCCAGCTCACCGTTAAGGATCCCAGGTCCCTCTGGAAACACCATATATTTT; CDR3: CASSPLRIPGPSGNTIYF
J: TRBJ1-4; size: .; D: .; V: TRBV24-1; DNA: TGTGCCACCGCAGATAGACAGACCGGAAGGGAAAAACTGTTTTTT; CDR3: CATADRQTGREKLFF
J: TRBJ1-5; size: .; D: .; V: TRBV7-2; DNA: TGTGCCAGCAGCTTAGTGGTAGCTGAGGATCAGCCCCAGCATTTT; CDR3: CASSLVVAEDQPQHF
J: TRBJ2-1; size: .; D: TRBD1; V: TRBV6-5; DNA: TGTGCCAGCAGTTACTCGAGGGACAGCTTTAATGAGCAGTTCTTC; CDR3: CASSYSRDSFNEQFF
J: TRBJ2-1; size: .; D: TRBD1; V: TRBV2; DNA: TGTGCCAGCGGAGATACAGGGGTGGACAATGAGCAGTTCTTC; CDR3: CASGDTGVDNEQFF
J: TRBJ1-3; size: .; D: .; V: TRBV10-3; DNA: TGTGCCATCAGGCTAGTGAGCTCTGGAAACACCATATATTTT; CDR3: CAIRLVSSGNTIYF
J: TRBJ2-2; size: few; D: .; V: TRBV6-1; DNA: TGTGCCAGCAGTGACCAAACCGGGGAGCTGTTTTTT; CDR3: CASSDQTGELFF
J: TRBJ1-2; size: .; D: .; V: TRBV7-2; DNA: TGTGCCAGCAGCCCGGGACTGGGCCCCCAAGGCTACACCTTC; CDR3: CASSPGLGPQGYTF
J: TRBJ2-7; size: .; D: TRBD1; V: TRBV12-3/TRBV12-4; DNA: TGTGCCAGCACACAGGGGGCTGGGCACGAGCAGTACTTC; CDR3: CASTQGAGHEQYF
J: TRBJ1-4; size: .; D: .; V: TRBV19; DNA: TGTGCCAGTAGTAAAGGGCGAGTAGTTGACAGCGAGACTAATGAAAAACTGTTTTTT; CDR3: CASSKGRVVDSETNEKLFF
J: TRBJ2-7; size: .; D: .; V: TRBV5-1; DNA: TGCGCCAGCAGCTTACAGGGTGGCGACGAGCAGTACTTC; CDR3: CASSLQGGDEQYF
J: TRBJ2-5; size: .; D: .; V: TRBV5-5; DNA: TGTGCCAGCAGCTTATTGACAGGTTACCAAGAGACCCAGTACTTC; CDR3: CASSLLTGYQETQYF
J: TRBJ2-4; size: .; D: TRBD1; V: TRBV23-1; DNA: TGCGCCAGCAGTCAACGACAGGGAGTTCCACACTTC; CDR3: CASSQRQGVPHF
J: TRBJ1-4; size: .; D: TRBD1; V: TRBV6-2/TRBV6-3; DNA: TGTGCCAGCAGCGCCCAGGGACAGGAGGGTGAAAAACTGTTTTTT; CDR3: CASSAQGQEGEKLFF
J: TRBJ1-4; size: .; D: .; V: TRBV4-2; DNA: TGTGCCAGCAGTATTCTTAATGAAAAACTGTTTTTT; CDR3: CASSILNEKLFF
J: TRBJ1-2; size: .; D: .; V: TRBV29-1; DNA: TGCAGCGCCTTGGAGGTGGGTGGCTACACCTTC; CDR3: CSALEVGGYTF
J: TRBJ2-1; size: .; D: .; V: TRBV30; DNA: TGTGCCTGGGGGGGTAGGGGCACACAATCTTACAATGAGCAGTTCTTC; CDR3: CAWGGRGTQSYNEQFF
J: TRBJ2-1; size: .; D: .; V: TRBV7-8; DNA: TGTGCCAGCAGCTTAGTGGGAGGGGGAAGCTCTGAGCAGTTCTTC; CDR3: CASSLVGGGSSEQFF
J: TRBJ1-1; size: .; D: .; V: TRBV18; DNA: TGTGCCAGCTCACCGACAGGAGTGAACACTGAAGCTTTCTTT; CDR3: CASSPTGVNTEAFF
J: TRBJ1-1; size: .; D: TRBD1; V: TRBV9; DNA: TGTGCCAGCAGCCCAGGGACAGGGTCGAACACTGAAGCTTTCTTT; CDR3: CASSPGTGSNTEAFF
J: TRBJ2-3; size: .; D: TRBD1; V: TRBV11-3; DNA: TGTGCCAGCAGCTTGGGGACAGGGGTATTGAATACGCAGTATTTT; CDR3: CASSLGTGVLNTQYF
J: TRBJ1-4; size: .; D: TRBD1; V: TRBV5-4; DNA: TGTGCCAGCAGCTTGGGACAGGGGGGAGGTGAAAAACTGTTTTTT; CDR3: CASSLGQGGGEKLFF
J: TRBJ1-2; size: .; D: .; V: TRBV6-2/TRBV6-3; DNA: TGTGCCAGCAGTTACACACCAGGGATCGGTGGCTACACCTTC; CDR3: CASSYTPGIGGYTF
J: TRBJ2-7; size: .; D: TRBD2; V: TRBV5-1; DNA: TGCGCCAGCAGCTTGGGACTAGCGGACTCCTACGAGCAGTACTTC; CDR3: CASSLGLADSYEQYF
J: TRBJ1-4; size: .; D: .; V: TRBV7-2; DNA: TGTGCCAGCAGCCCTCCAGGGATTAATGAAAAACTGTTTTTT; CDR3: CASSPPGINEKLFF
J: TRBJ2-1; size: .; D: TRBD1; V: TRBV6-5; DNA: TGTGCCAGCAGGCGACAGGGGGCCCCCTACAATGAGCAGTTCTTC; CDR3: CASRRQGAPYNEQFF
J: TRBJ1-4; size: .; D: .; V: TRBV27; DNA: TGTGCCAGCAGTTTAGACACAGGGTTCCCTAATGAAAAACTGTTTTTT; CDR3: CASSLDTGFPNEKLFF
J: TRBJ2-3; size: .; D: TRBD1; V: TRBV29-1; DNA: TGCAGCGGAGACAGGGGAGGCACAGATACGCAGTATTTT; CDR3: CSGDRGGTDTQYF
J: TRBJ1-3; size: few; D: TRBD1; V: TRBV5-1; DNA: TGCGCCAGCAGCTTCCAGGGGGTGGAAACTGGAAACACCATATATTTT; CDR3: CASSFQGVETGNTIYF
J: TRBJ2-1; size: .; D: TRBD2; V: TRBV6-1; DNA: TGTGCCAGCAGTGAAGCAGCGGGGGGGCTTGATGAGCAGTTCTTC; CDR3: CASSEAAGGLDEQFF
J: TRBJ2-7; size: .; D: TRBD1; V: TRBV5-1; DNA: TGCGCCAGCAGCCGCCAGACAGGGGGAGGCAGCTACGAGCAGTACTTC; CDR3: CASSRQTGGGSYEQYF
J: TRBJ1-1; size: few; D: TRBD1; V: TRBV10-1; DNA: TGCGCCAGCACACCGGACAGGGGGTCTGGGGCGAACACTGAAGCTTTCTTT; CDR3: CASTPDRGSGANTEAFF
J: TRBJ2-1; size: .; D: TRBD2; V: TRBV5-4; DNA: TGTGCCAGCAGCTTGGGATTAGCGGGGGGGATAAATGAGCAGTTCTTC; CDR3: CASSLGLAGGINEQFF
J: TRBJ1-2; size: .; D: TRBD1; V: TRBV4-3; DNA: TGCGCCAGCAGCCAAGGTGTGGGACAGGGGCTTGGCTACACCTTC; CDR3: CASSQGVGQGLGYTF
J: TRBJ2-1; size: once; D: .; V: TRBV27; DNA: TGTGCCAGCAGTCAGGGAATCAATGAGCAGTTCTTC; CDR3: CASSQGINEQFF
J: TRBJ1-4; size: .; D: TRBD1; V: TRBV5-1; DNA: TGCGCCAGCAGCTTGAGGACAGGAGTGGCAACTAATGAAAAACTGTTTTTT; CDR3: CASSLRTGVATNEKLFF
J: TRBJ1-1; size: .; D: TRBD1; V: TRBV15; DNA: TGTGCCACCAGCAGGGGGGGTACAGGGGACACTGAAGCTTTCTTT; CDR3: CATSRGGTGDTEAFF